These T cell receptor beta chains were read from a single sample in a study of metastatic and nonmetastatic thyroid tumors. TCRdb re-processed the PCR reads through MiXCR. Of some 39,000 clones listed, 16% were seen once; the top ten hold about 20%. The sequenced sample consisted of blood. The receptors stem from a female donor with papillary thyroid cancer or a benign thyroid nodule (not recorded which). Some clones in this sample may be carry-over from other donors' samples. The CDR3 runs from the conserved cysteine through the conserved F or W. A D gene is named only where the DNA matches it firmly. Size values are once, few and many counts, or a class for expanded clones, and some rows have none.

abundance | j_gene | v_gene | d_gene | CDR3aa | CDR3nt
many | TRBJ1-5 | TRBV20-1 | . | CSALDLTQHF | TGCAGTGCCTTGGACCTGACCCAGCATTTT
many | TRBJ1-4 | TRBV5-1 | . | CASRGSQEKLFF | TGCGCCAGCAGGGGCAGCCAGGAAAAACTGTTTTTT
many | TRBJ2-3 | TRBV5-1 | . | CASSSTFADTQYF | TGCGCCAGCAGCTCGACCTTCGCAGATACGCAGTATTTT
. | TRBJ2-7 | TRBV4-2 | TRBD2 | CASSRSTGLAGGTVSYEQYF | TGTGCCAGCAGCCGCTCTACGGGCCTGGCGGGAGGGACGGTATCCTACGAGCAGTACTTC
many | TRBJ1-5 | TRBV19 | . | CASKSGESQPQHF | TGTGCCAGTAAGTCAGGGGAGAGTCAGCCCCAGCATTTT
many | TRBJ2-1 | TRBV28 | TRBD1 | CASLDRDSYNEQFF | TGTGCCAGCTTAGACAGGGACTCCTACAATGAGCAGTTCTTC
. | TRBJ2-2 | TRBV6-1 | TRBD2 | CASSEGGAGGVTGELFF | TGTGCCAGCAGTGAAGGCGGGGCGGGGGGAGTCACAGGGGAGCTGTTTTTT
few | TRBJ1-2 | TRBV12-3/TRBV12-4 | TRBD1 | CASSPGTGGGYTF | TGTGCCAGCAGTCCCGGGACAGGGGGCGGCTACACCTTC
many | TRBJ2-3 | TRBV20-1 | TRBD2 | CSAPGLAGGRAGTDTQYF | TGCAGTGCGCCGGGACTAGCGGGAGGAAGGGCTGGGACAGATACGCAGTATTTT
many | TRBJ2-2 | TRBV2 | . | CASSGRAGSTGELFF | TGTGCCAGCAGTGGTCGGGCAGGATCCACCGGGGAGCTGTTTTTT
many | TRBJ1-2 | TRBV11-2 | TRBD1 | CASSPGQGDYGYTF | TGTGCCAGCAGCCCAGGGCAGGGGGACTATGGCTACACCTTC
many | TRBJ1-5 | TRBV27 | . | CASSLGQNNQPQHF | TGTGCCAGCAGTTTGGGGCAGAACAATCAGCCCCAGCATTTT
few | TRBJ1-3 | TRBV6-1 | TRBD1 | CASSPTGGAHTVYF | TGTGCCAGCAGCCCTACAGGGGGCGCGCACACCGTATATTTT
many | TRBJ2-3 | TRBV6-1 | . | CASTRDRTDTQYF | TGTGCCAGCACCCGGGATCGCACAGATACGCAGTATTTT